This TCR beta chain is from a study of blood T cell repertoires in COVID-19. Study in general: Acute-phase and convalescent COVID-19 samples originated in the United States, Italy and Spain.

Germline trimming cut 3 bases from V and 8 bases from J; bases unmatched to any gene: 11. The germline V gene has CDR1 SGHRS and CDR2 YFSETQ. The CDR3 has 16 amino acids. Measured with immunoSEQ multiplex PCR; TCRdb has only the in-frame clones, and not every one. The data contain more than 200,000 clones, more than 80% of them singletons. This TCR came from a man under 40 with COVID-19, enrolled during active disease. Material: peripheral blood. The chain carries TRBV5-1 and TRBJ2-1; 10 positions match TRBD2. The CDR3 DNA reads as TGCGCCAGCAGCTCATTAGCGGGGGGACTTGGGGATGAGCAGTTCTTC. Amino acids: CASSSLAGGLGDEQFF.